The sequence of this T cell receptor (beta chain) was determined in a study of blood T cell repertoires in COVID-19. Background on the study: Donors in the United States, Italy and Spain gave samples during acute or convalescent COVID-19. PBMCs, B-cell-depleted T cells, or T cells were the source of the cDNA or gDNA that made up the material.

The CDR3 sequence is 15 residues long. The V and J ends lost 6 bases and 0 bases respectively, with 14 bases between them. Germline lookup yields CDR1 MDHEN and CDR2 SYDVKM. In the study's own analysis: From reference gene primer amplification, estimates of nucleated cell counts were derived. This table comes from immunoSEQ multiplex PCR, and its TCRdb copy is limited to in-frame clones, with some not included. The V and J calls and clone size were taken over from that table, and D and trimming were inferred from the DNA. The sample consists of roughly 120,000 clones, 81% of them appearing once. The material sequenced was peripheral blood. The chain recombines TRBV28 with TRBJ1-2; D is unclear. The sequence was obtained from a man aged 50-60 years with acute or convalescent COVID-19. The CDR3 is CASRLPTGTNYGYTF. The CDR3 bases are TGTGCCAGCAGACTACCGACCGGTACTAACTATGGCTACACCTTC.